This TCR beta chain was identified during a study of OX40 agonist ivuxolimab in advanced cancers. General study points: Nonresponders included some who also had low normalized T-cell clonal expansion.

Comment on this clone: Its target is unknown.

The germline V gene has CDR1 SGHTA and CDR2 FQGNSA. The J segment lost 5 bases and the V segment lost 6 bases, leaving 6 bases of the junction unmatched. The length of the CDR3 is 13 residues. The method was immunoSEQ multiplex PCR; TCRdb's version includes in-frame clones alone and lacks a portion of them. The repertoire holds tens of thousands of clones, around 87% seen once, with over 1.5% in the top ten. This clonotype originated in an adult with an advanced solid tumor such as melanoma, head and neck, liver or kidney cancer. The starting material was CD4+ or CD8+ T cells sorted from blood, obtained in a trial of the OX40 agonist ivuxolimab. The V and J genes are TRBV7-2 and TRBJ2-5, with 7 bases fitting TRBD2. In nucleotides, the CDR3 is TGTGCCAGCAGGAGGGGAGGGGCGGAGACCCAGTACTTC. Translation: CASRRGGAETQYF. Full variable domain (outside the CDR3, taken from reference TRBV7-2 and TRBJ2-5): GAGVSQSPSNKVTEKGKDVELRCDPISGHTALYWYRQSLGQGLEFLIYFQGNSAPDKSGLPSDRFSAERTGGSVSTLTIQRTQQEDSAVYLCASRRGGAETQYFGPGTRLLVL.